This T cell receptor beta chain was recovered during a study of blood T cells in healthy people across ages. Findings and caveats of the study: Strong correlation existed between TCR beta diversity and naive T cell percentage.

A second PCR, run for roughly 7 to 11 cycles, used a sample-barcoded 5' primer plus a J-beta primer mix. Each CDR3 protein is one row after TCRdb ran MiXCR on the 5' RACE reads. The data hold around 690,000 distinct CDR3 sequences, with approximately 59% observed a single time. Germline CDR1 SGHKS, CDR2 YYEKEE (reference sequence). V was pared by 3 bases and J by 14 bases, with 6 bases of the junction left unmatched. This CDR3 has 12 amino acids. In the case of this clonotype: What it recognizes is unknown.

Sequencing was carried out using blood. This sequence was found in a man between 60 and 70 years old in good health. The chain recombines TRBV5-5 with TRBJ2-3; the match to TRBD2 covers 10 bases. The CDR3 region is CASSSTSGEAYF. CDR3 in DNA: TGTGCCAGCAGCTCAACTAGCGGGGAGGCGTATTTT.